This TCR beta chain was recorded in a study of blood T cell repertoires in COVID-19. As originally analysed: Amplified reference gene primers provided the basis for estimating nucleated cell counts. Assay used: immunoSEQ multiplex PCR; TCRdb lists only in-frame clones, some missing. The D gene and trimming were derived from the DNA, and the V and J assignments and clone size from that table. The repertoire holds about 200,000 clones, with around 91% as singletons. Sequenced input: peripheral blood. This TCR was sampled from a woman between 40 and 55 years old with acute or convalescent COVID-19.

CDR3 loop: CASSPGLARAGELFF. CDR3 sequence (DNA): TGTGCCAGCAGCCCGGGACTAGCTCGTGCCGGGGAGCTGTTTTTT. J is TRBJ2-2 and V is TRBV5-5; TRBD2 aligns across 9 bases. J lost 6 bases, V lost 4 bases, and 7 bases had no gene match. The germline CDR1 and CDR2 sequences are SGHKS and YYEKEE (reference sequence). The CDR3 has 15 residues.